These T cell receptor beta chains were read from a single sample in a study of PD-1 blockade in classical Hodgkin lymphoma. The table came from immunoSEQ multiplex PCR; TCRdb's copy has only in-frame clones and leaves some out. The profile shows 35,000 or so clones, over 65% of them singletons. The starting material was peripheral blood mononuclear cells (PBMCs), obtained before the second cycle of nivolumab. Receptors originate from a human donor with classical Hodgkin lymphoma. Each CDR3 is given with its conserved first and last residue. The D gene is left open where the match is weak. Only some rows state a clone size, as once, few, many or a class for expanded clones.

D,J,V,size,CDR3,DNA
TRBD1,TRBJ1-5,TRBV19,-,CASSRDRVSQPQHF,TGTGCCAGTAGTAGGGACAGGGTCAGTCAGCCCCAGCATTTT
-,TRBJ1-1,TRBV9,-,CASSVVGGDTEAFF,TGTGCCAGCAGCGTAGTGGGGGGAGACACTGAAGCTTTCTTT
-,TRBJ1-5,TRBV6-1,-,CASRSSNQPQHF,TGTGCCAGTCGTAGTAGCAATCAGCCCCAGCATTTT
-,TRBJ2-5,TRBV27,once,CASSLLETQYF,TGTGCCAGCAGTTTACTCGAGACCCAGTACTTC
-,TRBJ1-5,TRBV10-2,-,CASSERSPGGNQPQHF,TGCGCCAGCAGTGAGAGGAGCCCCGGTGGAAATCAGCCCCAGCATTTT
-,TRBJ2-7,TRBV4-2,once,CASSQSDGVAYEQYF,TGTGCCAGCAGCCAATCGGACGGGGTTGCCTACGAGCAGTACTTC
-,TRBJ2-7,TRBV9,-,CASSVGGIASLGEQYF,TGTGCCAGCAGCGTAGGTGGGATAGCTTCACTGGGAGAGCAGTACTTC
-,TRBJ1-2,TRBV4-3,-,CASSQERDGYGYTF,TGCGCCAGCAGCCAAGAAAGGGATGGCTATGGCTACACCTTC
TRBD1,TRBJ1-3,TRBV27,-,CASRDRGGNTIYF,TGTGCCAGCAGGGACAGGGGTGGAAACACCATATATTTT
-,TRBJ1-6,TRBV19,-,CASSIRHGPYTGSPLHF,TGTGCCAGTAGTATCCGCCATGGACCTTACACAGGATCACCCCTCCACTTT
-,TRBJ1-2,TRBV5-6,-,CASSSSFGSYGYTF,TGTGCCAGCAGCTCCTCCTTCGGGTCTTATGGCTACACCTTC